This TCR beta chain stems from a study of cytomegalovirus exposure and HLA in healthy donors. Germline CDR1 and CDR2: SGHRS and YFSETQ. This CDR3 is 14 amino acids long. V dropped 4 bases and J dropped 2 bases, with 13 bases sitting between them. Donors were drawn from the approximately 120-subject validation cohort, separate from the 666-subject first cohort. Study results and limitations: The tendency of first-cohort TCR clusters to co-occur in the 90 to 150 validation repertoires emerged from a later analysis. A few chains tied to CMV proved CMV antigen-specific in vitro.

This clone appeared a single time. The target antigen is unknown. Sequencing used immunoSEQ multiplex PCR; TCRdb keeps in-frame clones, though not all of them. This sample yields some 150,000 clones, of which approximately 91% are seen a single time; about 3.5% belongs to the top ten. The chain is built from TRBV5-1 and TRBJ2-7, with a possible D match to TRBD2 (6 bases). What was sequenced was PBMCs. This receptor was identified in a young woman in good health and CMV-seropositive. Here the CDR3 DNA reads TGCGCCAGCAGCCCGACCGGGAGAGCCTACGAGCAGTACTTC. Encoded protein: CASSPTGRAYEQYF.